This passage covers 14 T cell receptor beta chains from one sample sequenced in a study of CD8 T cells in ankylosing spondylitis. Study conclusions and caveats: It appeared that ankylosing spondylitis blood was characterized by a TCR beta motif of about eight highly homologous variants.

TCRdb reanalysed the 5' RACE reads using MiXCR and keeps one entry per CDR3 protein. This table has 450,000 to 550,000 distinct CDR3 sequences, approximately 5.3% appearing once. No antigen has been assigned to these receptors. The source material was blood, either unsorted or a sorted T cell fraction (not recorded which). These receptors were taken from a male donor with ankylosing spondylitis.

In its sample, this clonotype was seen many times. The J gene is TRBJ1-6, the V gene TRBV5-1; possible D gene TRBD1, 6 bases. V was cut by 0 bases and J by 8 bases, with 15 bases left in between. Germline-derived CDR1 and CDR2 are SGHRS and YFSETQ. The CDR3 covers 16 residues. Here the CDR3 reads CASSLGRGARDSPLHF. CDR3 nucleotide sequence: TGCGCCAGCAGCTTGGGGCGGGGGGCGAGAGATTCACCCCTCCACTTT.

This clonotype was seen ten or more times. This chain joins TRBV12-3 or TRBV12-4 and TRBJ1-1; unclear D gene. Between the trimmed V and J ends, which lost 8 bases and 1 base, there was a span of 14 bases. This CDR3 is 14 amino acids long. The CDR3 coding sequence is TGTGCCAGCCGAGATTCCGGTGGGAACACTGAAGCTTTCTTT. This sequence encodes CASRDSGGNTEAFF.

At least ten counts were recorded for this clonotype. This chain uses TRBV7-2 with TRBJ1-6; D call uncertain. CDR1 is SGHTA, CDR2 FQGNSA, per germline. The CDR3 contains 13 residues. V was pared by 5 bases and J by 6 bases, with 8 bases between. CDR3 sequence reads: CASSPDFNSPLHF. In nucleotides, the CDR3 is TGTGCCAGCAGCCCGGATTTTAATTCACCCCTCCACTTT.

This clonotype appeared many times. V gene TRBV18 combines with J gene TRBJ2-2; D call uncertain. Germline assignment: CDR1 KGHSH and CDR2 LQKENI. The CDR3 has 13 amino acids. V lost 2 bases to trimming and J lost 4 bases, with 5 bases between them. CDR3 sequence: CASSPTLTGELFF. The CDR3 region has the DNA TGTGCCAGCTCACCAACCCTCACCGGGGAGCTGTTTTTT.

The table lists this clonotype with many counts. This rearrangement joins TRBV20-1 to TRBJ2-5; D call uncertain. Trimming shortened V by 3 bases and J by 4 bases, and 9 bases separated the two germline ends. The germline V gene has CDR1 DFQATT and CDR2 SNEGSKA (reference sequence). The CDR3 is made up of 12 amino acids. The CDR3 DNA reads as TGCAGTGCTAGCCCCAGCGTAGAGACCCAGTACTTC. This sequence encodes CSASPSVETQYF.

This clonotype was seen many times. The rearrangement joins TRBV5-1 to TRBJ2-3; 8 bases agree with TRBD2. This CDR3 is built from 16 residues. The germline CDR1 and CDR2 sequences are SGHRS and YFSETQ. V was pared by 6 bases and J by 2 bases, with 11 bases of the junction left unmatched. Written as DNA, the CDR3 is TGCGCCAGCAACCTTATGGCGGGAGGTGACACAGATACGCAGTATTTT. Amino acid sequence: CASNLMAGGDTDTQYF.

This clonotype was picked up a small number of times. The DNA for the CDR3 is TGCGCCAGCAGCCAAGGGCCTGGGGCCTACAATGAGCAGTTCTTC. Protein product: CASSQGPGAYNEQFF. The rearrangement links TRBV4-1 to TRBJ2-1; no firm D call. The CDR3 length is 15 residues. Germline lookup yields CDR1 MGHRA and CDR2 YSYEKL. The V and J ends lost 1 base and 2 bases respectively, with 9 bases between them.

This clonotype was recorded at least ten times. The chain is built from TRBV4-3 and TRBJ1-1; D not certain. V dropped 0 bases and J dropped 1 base, with 6 bases sitting between them. Germline CDR1 is LGHNA and CDR2 is YSLEER. The CDR3 length is 14 residues. This CDR3 reads CASSQDTWNTEAFF. CDR3 DNA: TGCGCCAGCAGCCAAGACACTTGGAACACTGAAGCTTTCTTT.

This clonotype was counted many times. The chain combines TRBV12-3 or TRBV12-4 with TRBJ1-2; no firm D call. V lost 3 bases and J lost 4, with 9 bases in between. This CDR3 is 13 amino acids long. CDR3 DNA sequence: TGTGCCAGCAGTTTCATAGGTGCCTATGGCTACACCTTC. Protein sequence: CASSFIGAYGYTF.

This clonotype was seen many times. The chain carries TRBV5-1 and TRBJ1-5, with TRBD1 as a possible D gene (5 bases). V was pared by 5 bases and J by 1 base, with 13 bases between. The CDR3 runs 15 residues. Germline values: CDR1 SGHRS, CDR2 YFSETQ. This CDR3 reads CASRLGTASNQPQHF. As DNA, the CDR3 is TGCGCCAGCAGGCTGGGGACTGCGAGCAATCAGCCCCAGCATTTT. The variable domain in full, with the rest retrieved from reference TRBV5-1 and TRBJ1-5, is KAGVTQTPRYLIKTRGQQVTLSCSPISGHRSVSWYQQTPGQGLQFLFEYFSETQRNKGNFPGRFSGRQFSNSRSEMNVSTLELGDSALYLCASRLGTASNQPQHFGDGTRLSIL.

This clonotype was seen a few times. This chain joins TRBV5-1 and TRBJ2-3; 9 positions match TRBD1. The V segment lost 5 bases and the J segment 4 bases; nucleotides outside the gene matches: 11. CDR3 length equals 16 residues. In germline, CDR1 is SGHRS, CDR2 YFSETQ. CDR3 loop: CASRGGGTGSADTQYF. The CDR3, as DNA: TGCGCCAGCAGGGGGGGCGGGACAGGGTCTGCAGATACGCAGTATTTT.

In its sample, this clonotype was seen many times. J is TRBJ2-6 and V is TRBV4-2; no clear D. The germline V and J ends were trimmed by 4 bases and 0 bases, with 13 bases remaining between them. The CDR3 runs to 17 residues. Germline V gene data show CDR1 as LGHNA and CDR2 as YNFKEQ. Here the CDR3 DNA reads TGTGCCAGCAGCCCCCTGGTCCCGAGCTCTGGGGCCAACGTCCTGACTTTC. Translation: CASSPLVPSSGANVLTF.

This clonotype was found many times. The chain recombines TRBV21-1 with TRBJ2-3; the D call of TRBD2 is as the table states it, not checked on the DNA. TRBV21-1 is termed a pseudogene. The CDR3 covers 16 residues. CDR3: CASSGRREGFTDTQYF. In DNA form, the CDR3 reads TGTGCCAGCAGCGGTAGGAGGGAAGGGTTCACAGATACGCAGTATTTT.

The rearrangement joins TRBV7-2 to TRBJ2-7; TRBD2 aligns across 12 bases. Germline assignment: CDR1 SGHTA and CDR2 FQGNSA. This CDR3 contains 15 residues. V was clipped by 6 bases and J by 1 base; unmatched bases: 4. For the CDR3, the DNA is TGTGCCAGCAGACGGACTAGCGGGGATTCCTACGAGCAGTACTTC. Encoded protein: CASRRTSGDSYEQYF.